Following are 5 T cell receptor beta chains from one sample sequenced in a study of HIV-infected children after antiretroviral therapy interruption. RNA-based 3' RACE libraries used unique molecular identifiers. TCRdb re-called the 3' RACE reads through MiXCR, storing one row per CDR3 protein. There are 30,000 to 40,000 distinct CDR3 sequences in the sample; approximately 7% occur only once, and more than 0.95% lies in the top ten. Treatment: PENTA 11 planned treatment interruption arm or continuous ART arm. This specimen was CD45RA+ CD4+ T cells from PBMCs, pooled from several time points, taken from a donor given antiretroviral therapy, either interrupted or continuous. As to subset: naive CD4+ CD45RA+ CD45RO- T cells. These receptors originate from a pool of human donors with HIV.

A few counts support this clonotype. The rearrangement joins TRBV4-3 to TRBJ2-2; 11 positions match TRBD2. Trimming took 5 bases from V and 1 from J; bases not matched to a gene: 3. The CDR3 is made up of 16 amino acids. Germline CDR1 is LGHNA and CDR2 is YSLEER. CDR3 DNA sequence: TGCGCCAGCAGCTCGACTAGCGGGGTGAACACCGGGGAGCTGTTTTTT. It encodes CASSSTSGVNTGELFF.

This rearrangement joins TRBV7-9 to TRBJ2-5; no reliable D call. V gave up 5 bases and J gave up 5 bases, with 6 bases separating them. Germline V gene data show CDR1 as SEHNR and CDR2 as FQNEAQ (reference sequence). CDR3 length: 11 amino acids. CDR3 amino acids: CASSIRETQYF. The CDR3 region has the DNA TGTGCCAGCAGCATAAGGGAGACCCAGTACTTC.

The sample holds many counts of this clonotype. This chain uses TRBV6-6 with TRBJ2-7, with TRBD1 as a possible D gene (7 bases). V shed 0 bases and J shed 7 bases, with 19 bases lying between them. CDR1 is MNHNY, CDR2 SVGAGI, per germline (reference sequence). The CDR3 runs to 16 residues. CDR3 residues: CASSYSSASVQGEQYF. The CDR3 nucleotides are TGTGCCAGCAGTTACTCGAGTGCTAGCGTACAGGGGGAGCAGTACTTC.

This clonotype was observed many times. The chain recombines TRBV4-3 with TRBJ2-3, with TRBD1 matching 7 bases. Germline V gene sequence: CDR1 LGHNA, CDR2 YSLEER. CDR3 length: 18 residues. The V and J ends lost 0 bases and 0 bases, in that order; junction bases with no gene match: 9. The CDR3 is CASSQDRARTGSTDTQYF. DNA of the CDR3: TGCGCCAGCAGCCAAGATCGGGCACGGACAGGCAGCACAGATACGCAGTATTTT.

This clonotype was counted only a few times. V and J are TRBV6-2 or TRBV6-3 and TRBJ2-4; D not resolved. From germline, CDR1 is MNHEY and CDR2 SVGEGT. V lost 3 bases and J 0 bases, leaving 12 bases between the germline ends. CDR3 length equals 16 residues. The CDR3 nucleotides read TGTGCCAGCAGTTATTCGGAGACTCTAGCCAAAAACATTCAGTACTTC. Translated: CASSYSETLAKNIQYF.